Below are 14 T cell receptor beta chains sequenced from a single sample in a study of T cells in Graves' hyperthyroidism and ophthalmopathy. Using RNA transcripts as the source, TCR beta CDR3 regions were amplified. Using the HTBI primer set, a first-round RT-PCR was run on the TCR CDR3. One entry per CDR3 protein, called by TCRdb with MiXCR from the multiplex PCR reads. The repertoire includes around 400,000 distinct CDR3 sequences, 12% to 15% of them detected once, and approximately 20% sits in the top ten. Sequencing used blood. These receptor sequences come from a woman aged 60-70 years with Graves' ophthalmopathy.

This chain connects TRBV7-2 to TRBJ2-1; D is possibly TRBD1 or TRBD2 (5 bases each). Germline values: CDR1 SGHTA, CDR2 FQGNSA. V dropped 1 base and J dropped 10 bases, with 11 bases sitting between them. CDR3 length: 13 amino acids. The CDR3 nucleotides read TGTGCCAGCAGCTTAGGGGGACGGTCCGAGCAGTTCTTC. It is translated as CASSLGGRSEQFF.

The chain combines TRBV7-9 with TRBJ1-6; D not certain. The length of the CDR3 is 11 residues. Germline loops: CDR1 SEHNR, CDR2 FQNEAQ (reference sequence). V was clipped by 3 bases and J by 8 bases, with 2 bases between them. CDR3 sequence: CASSFDSPLHF. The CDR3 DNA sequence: TGTGCCAGCAGCTTTGATTCACCCCTCCACTTT.

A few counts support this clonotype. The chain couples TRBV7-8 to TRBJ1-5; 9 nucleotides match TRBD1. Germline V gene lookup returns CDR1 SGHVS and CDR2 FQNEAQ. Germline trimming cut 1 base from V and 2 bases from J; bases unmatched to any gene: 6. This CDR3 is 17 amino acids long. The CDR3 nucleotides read TGTGCCAGCAGCTTAGGGGACAGGGCTAGGCGCAATCAGCCCCAGCATTTT. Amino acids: CASSLGDRARRNQPQHF.

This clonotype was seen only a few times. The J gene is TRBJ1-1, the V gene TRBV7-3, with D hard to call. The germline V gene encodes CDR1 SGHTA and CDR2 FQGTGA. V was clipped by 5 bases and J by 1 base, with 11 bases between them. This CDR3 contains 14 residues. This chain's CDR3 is CASSPSHGNTEAFF. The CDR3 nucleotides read TGTGCCAGCAGCCCTTCACACGGGAACACTGAAGCTTTCTTT.

For the CDR3, the DNA is TGTGCCACCAGCAGAGTAGCTAGCGGACACACAGATACGCAGTATTTT. It translates to CATSRVASGHTDTQYF. This chain connects TRBV15 to TRBJ2-3; 7 bases map to TRBD2. Losses at the gene ends were 1 base for V and 2 bases for J; bases not matched to a gene: 6. Germline assignment: CDR1 LNHNV and CDR2 YYDKDF (reference sequence). The CDR3 runs 16 residues.

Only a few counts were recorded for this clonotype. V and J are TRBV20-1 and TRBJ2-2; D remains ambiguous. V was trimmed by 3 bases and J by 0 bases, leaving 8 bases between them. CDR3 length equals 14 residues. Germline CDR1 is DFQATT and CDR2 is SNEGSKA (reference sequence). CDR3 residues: CSASSSTNTGELFF. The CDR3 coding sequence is TGCAGTGCTAGTTCGAGCACGAACACCGGGGAGCTGTTTTTT.

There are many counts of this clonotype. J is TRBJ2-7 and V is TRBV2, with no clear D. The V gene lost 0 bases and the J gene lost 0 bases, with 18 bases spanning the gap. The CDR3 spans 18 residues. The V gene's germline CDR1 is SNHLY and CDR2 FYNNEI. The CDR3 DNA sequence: TGTGCCAGCAGTGAAGCCCTGTTATGGGGATCAAGCTCCTACGAGCAGTACTTC. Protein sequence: CASSEALLWGSSSYEQYF.

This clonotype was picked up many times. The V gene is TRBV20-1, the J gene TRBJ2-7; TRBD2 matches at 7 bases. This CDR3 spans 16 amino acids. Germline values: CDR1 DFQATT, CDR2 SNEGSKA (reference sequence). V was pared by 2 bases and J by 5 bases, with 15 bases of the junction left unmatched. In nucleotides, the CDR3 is TGCAGTGCTAGAAGGCTAGCGGATAACATCGGAAACGAGCAGTACTTC. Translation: CSARRLADNIGNEQYF.

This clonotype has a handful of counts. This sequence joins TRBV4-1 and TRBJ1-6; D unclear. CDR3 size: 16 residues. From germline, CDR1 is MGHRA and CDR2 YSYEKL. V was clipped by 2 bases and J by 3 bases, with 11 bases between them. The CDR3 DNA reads TGCGCCAGCAGCCAACCGAAACGGGGCTATAATTCACCCCTCCACTTT. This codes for CASSQPKRGYNSPLHF.

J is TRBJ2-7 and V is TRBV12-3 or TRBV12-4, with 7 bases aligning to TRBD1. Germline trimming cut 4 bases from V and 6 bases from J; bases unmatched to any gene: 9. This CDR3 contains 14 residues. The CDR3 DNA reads TGTGCCAGCAGTTCCGGGACAGTCACCTCCGAGCAGTACTTC. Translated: CASSSGTVTSEQYF.

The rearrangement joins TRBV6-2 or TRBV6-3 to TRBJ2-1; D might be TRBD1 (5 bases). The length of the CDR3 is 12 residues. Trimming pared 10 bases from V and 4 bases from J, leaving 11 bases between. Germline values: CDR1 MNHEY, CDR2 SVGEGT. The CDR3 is CAILDKYNEQFF. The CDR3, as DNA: TGTGCCATCCTGGACAAATACAATGAGCAGTTCTTC.

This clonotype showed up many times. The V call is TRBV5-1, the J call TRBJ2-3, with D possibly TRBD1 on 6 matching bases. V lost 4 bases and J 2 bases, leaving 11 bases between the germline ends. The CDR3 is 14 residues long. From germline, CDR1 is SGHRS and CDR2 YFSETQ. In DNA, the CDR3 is TGCGCCAGCAGCCACAGACAGGTCACAGATACGCAGTATTTT. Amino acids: CASSHRQVTDTQYF.

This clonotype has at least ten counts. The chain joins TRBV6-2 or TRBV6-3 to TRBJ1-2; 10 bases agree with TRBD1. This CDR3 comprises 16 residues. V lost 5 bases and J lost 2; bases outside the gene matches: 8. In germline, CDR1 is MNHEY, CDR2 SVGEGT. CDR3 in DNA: TGTGCCAGCAGTCGGGACAGGGGTCAGGTGAACTATGGCTACACCTTC. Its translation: CASSRDRGQVNYGYTF.

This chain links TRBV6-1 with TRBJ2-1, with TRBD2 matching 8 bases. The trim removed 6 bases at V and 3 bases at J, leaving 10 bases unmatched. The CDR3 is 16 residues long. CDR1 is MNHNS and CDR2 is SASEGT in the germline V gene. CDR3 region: CASRKSGSLVYNEQFF. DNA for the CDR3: TGTGCCAGCAGAAAAAGCGGGAGTCTTGTCTACAATGAGCAGTTCTTC.